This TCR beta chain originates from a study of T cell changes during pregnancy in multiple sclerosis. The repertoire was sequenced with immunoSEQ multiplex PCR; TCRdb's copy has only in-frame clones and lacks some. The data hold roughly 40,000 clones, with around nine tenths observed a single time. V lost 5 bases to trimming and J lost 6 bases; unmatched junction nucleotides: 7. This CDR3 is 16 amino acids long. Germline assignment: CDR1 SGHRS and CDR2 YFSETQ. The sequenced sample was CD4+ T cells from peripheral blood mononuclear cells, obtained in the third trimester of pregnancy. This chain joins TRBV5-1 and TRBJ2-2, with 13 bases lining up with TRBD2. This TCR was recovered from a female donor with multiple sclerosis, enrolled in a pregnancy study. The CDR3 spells CASRLRLAGGAGELFF. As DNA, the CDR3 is TGCGCCAGCAGACTTCGACTAGCGGGAGGAGCCGGGGAGCTGTTTTTT.